This T cell receptor beta chain derives from a study of blood T cell repertoires in COVID-19. Study details: Acute-phase and convalescent COVID-19 samples originated in the United States, Italy and Spain.

Trimming stripped 2 bases from V and 8 bases from J, with 4 bases between. Germline lookup yields CDR1 MDHEN and CDR2 SYDVKM. This CDR3 is 12 amino acids long. TCRdb's table, derived via immunoSEQ multiplex PCR, lists solely in-frame clones and lacks some. The table includes under 300,000 clones, about nine tenths detected once. The sequenced sample consisted of peripheral blood. This clonotype was sampled from a woman aged 25 to 39 with active or convalescent COVID-19. This sequence joins TRBV28 and TRBJ1-6; no clear D. The CDR3 nucleotides read TGTGCCAGCAGTTTACTTTATTCACCCCTCCACTTT. It encodes CASSLLYSPLHF. Full variable domain (rest looked up from reference TRBV28 and TRBJ1-6): DVKVTQSSRYLVKRTGEKVFLECVQDMDHENMFWYRQDPGLGLRLIYFSYDVKMKEKGDIPEGYSVSREKKERFSLILESASTNQTSMYLCASSLLYSPLHFGNGTRLTVT.